Here is one TCR beta chain with its context. The sample belongs to a study of T cells in tuberculosis. Stated time point: new active TB diagnosis, blood taken before or within 7 days of starting treatment. The table came from immunoSEQ multiplex PCR; TCRdb's copy has only in-frame clones and leaves some out. This sample has 30,000 to 40,000 clones, with about 91% found just once. The CDR3 loop spans 13 amino acids. Germline V gene lookup returns CDR1 SQVTM and CDR2 ANQGSEA. Trimming removed 2 bases from V and 7 bases from J, with 12 bases in between. The sample here was PBMCs, taken at tuberculosis diagnosis. The chain links TRBV29-1 to TRBJ1-5; a possible D gene is TRBD1 (6 bases). The source is an adult with tuberculosis. The CDR3 reads CSVEPPGAQPQHF. DNA of the CDR3: TGCAGCGTTGAACCCCCAGGGGCACAGCCCCAGCATTTT. Based on the CDR3 plus reference TRBV29-1 and TRBJ1-5, the full variable domain is SAVISQKPSRDICQRGTSLTIQCQVDSQVTMMFWYRQQPGQSLTLIATANQGSEATYESGFVIDKFPISRPNLTFSTLTVSNMSPEDSSIYLCSVEPPGAQPQHFGDGTRLSIL.